This entry lists 20 T cell receptor beta chains sequenced from one sample in a study of T cell clones after liver transplantation. The repertoire was sequenced with immunoSEQ multiplex PCR; TCRdb's copy has only in-frame clones and lacks some. The sample consists of 31,000 or so clones, just under 95% of them appearing once. The sequenced sample was CD8+ T cells from blood, obtained 12 months after liver transplant. Receptors originate from a human patient who received a liver transplant. Part of the T cell pool may stem from the graft donor.

This clone has just a few counts. The chain employs TRBV29-1 and TRBJ2-7, with D perhaps assigned TRBD1 or TRBD2 (5 bases each). The V gene lost 6 bases and the J gene lost 5 bases, with 17 bases spanning the gap. Germline-derived CDR1 and CDR2 are SQVTM and ANQGSEA. The CDR3 covers 13 residues. The CDR3 nucleotides are TGCAGCGTAGGGGACGGATCCGGGGACGAGCAGTACTTC. It specifies CSVGDGSGDEQYF.

The chain links TRBV6-5 to TRBJ1-4; D remains ambiguous. Germline CDR1 reads MNHEY; CDR2 reads SVGAGI. V shed 5 bases and J shed 5 bases, with 15 bases lying between them. This CDR3 spans 15 amino acids. CDR3 DNA sequence: TGTGCCAGCAGTGCCGGTGTGGGCCGCAATGAAAAACTGTTTTTT. Translated: CASSAGVGRNEKLFF.

This chain links TRBV27 with TRBJ2-7; TRBD2 aligns across 7 bases. The CDR3 covers 14 residues. Germline assignment: CDR1 MNHEY and CDR2 SMNVEV (reference sequence). V dropped 3 bases and J dropped 4; count of bases not matched to a gene: 6. DNA of the CDR3: TGTGCCAGCAGTTTCCGGGTCGGGGGGTACGAGCAGTACTTC. Translation gives CASSFRVGGYEQYF.

The chain links TRBV7-2 to TRBJ2-7; TRBD2 matches 12 bases. CDR1 is SGHTA, CDR2 FQGNSA, per germline. The CDR3 contains 17 residues. V was clipped by 5 bases and J by 6 bases; unmatched bases: 14. In nucleotides, the CDR3 is TGTGCCAGCAGCCTCCGGACTAGCGGGGAGTGGGGTGGCGAGCAGTACTTC. Its translation is CASSLRTSGEWGGEQYF.

This clone was counted only a few times. The chain combines TRBV13 with TRBJ2-7; D remains unclear. Trimming left V 0 bases short and J 4 bases short, with 7 bases between. The V gene's germline CDR1 is PRHDT and CDR2 FYEKMQ (reference sequence). This CDR3 comprises 13 residues. In DNA form, the CDR3 reads TGTGCCAGCAGCTTAGGCTTTCGGTACGAGCAGTACTTC. This translates into CASSLGFRYEQYF.

Only one count was recorded for this clone. J is TRBJ2-7 and V is TRBV4-2, with a possible D match to TRBD2 (6 bases). Trimming left V 5 bases short and J 7 bases short, with 9 bases between. CDR3 length equals 11 residues. Per the germline V gene, CDR1 is LGHNA and CDR2 is YNFKEQ. CDR3 coding DNA: TGTGCCAGCAGCTCCGGAGGGGAGCAGTACTTC. As protein: CASSSGGEQYF.

The rearrangement joins TRBV4-1 to TRBJ2-2; D may be TRBD1 (6 bases). This CDR3 is 15 amino acids long. From germline, CDR1 is MGHRA and CDR2 YSYEKL. The V gene lost 0 bases and the J gene lost 7 bases, with 12 bases spanning the gap. CDR3 coding DNA: TGCGCCAGCAGCCAAGAACGTAGCAGGGGCGGGGAGCTGTTTTTT. Amino acids: CASSQERSRGGELFF.

V usage is TRBV9 and J usage is TRBJ2-7; D remains ambiguous. V lost 0 bases, J lost 3 bases, and 10 bases lay in between. Per the germline V gene, CDR1 is SGDLS and CDR2 is YYNGEE. CDR3 length: 14 amino acids. The CDR3 loop is CASSVDWDVYEQYF. For the CDR3, the DNA is TGTGCCAGCAGCGTAGATTGGGATGTCTACGAGCAGTACTTC.

The chain employs TRBV29-1 and TRBJ2-7; D is possibly TRBD1 or TRBD2 (5 bases each). The V gene lost 4 bases and the J gene lost 2 bases, with 9 bases spanning the gap. The germline V gene encodes CDR1 SQVTM and CDR2 ANQGSEA. This CDR3 spans 12 amino acids. The CDR3 sequence is CSVGQTTYEQYF. In DNA, the CDR3 is TGCAGCGTTGGACAGACTACCTACGAGCAGTACTTC.

The chain carries TRBV2 and TRBJ2-7, with D possibly TRBD2 on 6 matching bases. The CDR3 runs to 12 residues. Trimming cost V 7 bases and J 4 bases, with 11 bases left between them. The germline V gene encodes CDR1 SNHLY and CDR2 FYNNEI. CDR3 protein: CASNRRGYEQYF. The CDR3 region has the DNA TGTGCCAGCAATAGACGGGGGTACGAGCAGTACTTC.

This clone has just one count. The rearrangement links TRBV27 to TRBJ2-7; 9 bases line up with TRBD1. The ends lost 7 bases at V and 4 bases at J; junction bases unmatched: 2. There are 12 residues in the CDR3. CDR1 and CDR2 (germline): MNHEY, SMNVEV (reference sequence). CDR3: CASTGTGYEQYF. CDR3 DNA: TGTGCCAGCACCGGGACAGGGTACGAGCAGTACTTC.

This clone is classed as medium-sized (0.01 to 0.1%). V gene TRBV27 combines with J gene TRBJ1-1, with D perhaps TRBD1 (5 bases). Trimming took 7 bases from V and 5 from J, leaving 8 bases between them. The CDR3 extends over 11 amino acids. Germline-derived CDR1 and CDR2 are MNHEY and SMNVEV (reference sequence). CDR3: CASIGATEAFF. For the CDR3, the DNA is TGTGCCAGCATCGGGGCGACTGAAGCTTTCTTT.

V gene TRBV11-3 combines with J gene TRBJ2-5; D possibly matches TRBD1 or TRBD2 (5 bases each). In germline, CDR1 is SGHNT, CDR2 YENEEA. Between the trimmed V and J ends, which lost 4 bases and 11 bases, there was a span of 17 bases. This CDR3 region has 13 residues. In DNA, the CDR3 is TGTGCCAGCAGCTCACCTGAGAGGGGAGAGCAGTACTTC. Protein product: CASSSPERGEQYF.

The V and J genes are TRBV28 and TRBJ2-5, with D possibly TRBD2 on 6 matching bases. CDR1 and CDR2 from the germline V gene are MDHEN and SYDVKM. Deletions cut 7 bases from V and 5 bases from J, with 17 bases between. The CDR3 runs 14 residues. This CDR3 is CASTPGLPRETQYF. The CDR3 DNA reads as TGTGCCAGCACCCCGGGACTCCCGAGGGAGACCCAGTACTTC.

The CDR3 loop is CASSPPDGLGNQPQHF. The CDR3 DNA reads as TGTGCCAGCAGCCCCCCGGACGGTCTTGGCAATCAGCCCCAGCATTTT. The chain employs TRBV6-6 and TRBJ1-5, with unresolved D. Germline CDR1 reads MNHNY; CDR2 reads SVGAGI (reference sequence). The CDR3 has 16 amino acids. Trimming removed 6 bases from V and 2 bases from J, with 17 bases in between.

This clone showed up just once. This chain joins TRBV5-8 and TRBJ2-7, with D possibly matching TRBD2 (5 bases). V was shortened by 5 bases and J by 0 bases, with 9 bases between the two germline ends. Germline V CDR1 and CDR2: SGHTS, YDEGEE. The CDR3 extends over 13 amino acids. The CDR3: CASREVISYEQYF. CDR3 bases: TGTGCCAGCAGGGAGGTGATCTCCTACGAGCAGTACTTC.

In its sample, this clone was seen once. The chain combines TRBV5-6 with TRBJ1-2, with D perhaps matching TRBD1 (5 bases). The V end was cut by 2 bases, the J end by 3 bases, with 11 bases between. The length of the CDR3 is 14 residues. Per germline, CDR1 SGHDT and CDR2 YYEEEE. CDR3 region: CASSLSQGYYGYTF. The DNA of the CDR3 is TGTGCCAGCAGCTTAAGTCAGGGCTACTATGGCTACACCTTC.

The chain recombines TRBV27 with TRBJ2-1, with 8 bases that match TRBD1. The junction had 2 bases not matched to a gene; V was cut back by 2 bases and J by 5 bases. Germline CDR1 and CDR2: MNHEY and SMNVEV (reference sequence). The CDR3 is made up of 14 amino acids. The CDR3: CASSLQGAHNEQFF. CDR3 in DNA: TGTGCCAGCAGTTTACAGGGGGCCCACAATGAGCAGTTCTTC.

The V and J genes are TRBV27 and TRBJ2-1; 8 nucleotides agree with TRBD1. The CDR3 is 14 residues long. The germline V gene has CDR1 MNHEY and CDR2 SMNVEV (reference sequence). The V segment lost 3 bases and the J segment 7 bases; nucleotides outside the gene matches: 5. Written as DNA, the CDR3 is TGTGCCAGCAGTTTGGACAGGGTTTTTAATGAGCAGTTCTTC. This encodes CASSLDRVFNEQFF.

The chain joins TRBV2 to TRBJ2-2; D ambiguous. The CDR3 consists of 13 residues. Trimming removed 2 bases at V and 1 base at J, with 2 bases between. Germline loops: CDR1 SNHLY, CDR2 FYNNEI. The CDR3 DNA reads as TGTGCCAGCAGTGAAAGGAACACCGGGGAGCTGTTTTTT. This gives the protein CASSERNTGELFF.